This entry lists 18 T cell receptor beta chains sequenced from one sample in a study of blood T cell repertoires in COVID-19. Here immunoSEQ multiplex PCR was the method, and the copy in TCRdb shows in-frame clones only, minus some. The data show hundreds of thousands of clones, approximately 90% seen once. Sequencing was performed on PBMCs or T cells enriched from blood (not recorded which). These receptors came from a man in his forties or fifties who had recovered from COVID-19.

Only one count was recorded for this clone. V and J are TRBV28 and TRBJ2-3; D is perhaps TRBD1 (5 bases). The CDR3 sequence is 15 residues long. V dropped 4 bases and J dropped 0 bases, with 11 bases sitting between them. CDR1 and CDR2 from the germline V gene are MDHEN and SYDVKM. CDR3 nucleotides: TGTGCCAGCAGTTCGACAGCCGCTAGCACAGATACGCAGTATTTT. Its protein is CASSSTAASTDTQYF.

The CDR3 DNA is TGTGCCAGCAAAGGGACAGATTATGGCTACACCTTC. Translation: CASKGTDYGYTF. V is TRBV3-1 (or the pseudogene TRBV3-2) and J is TRBJ1-2, with 7 nucleotides matching TRBD1. Germline V gene sequence: CDR1 LGHDT, CDR2 YNNKEL (reference sequence). This CDR3 has 12 amino acids. The V segment lost 7 bases and the J segment 5 bases; nucleotides outside the gene matches: 4.

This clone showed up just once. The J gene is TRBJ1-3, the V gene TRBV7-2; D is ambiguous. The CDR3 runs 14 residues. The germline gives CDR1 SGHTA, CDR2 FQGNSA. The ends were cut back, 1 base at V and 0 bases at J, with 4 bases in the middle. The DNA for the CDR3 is TGTGCCAGCAGCTTAGGGCCCTCTGGAAACACCATATATTTT. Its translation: CASSLGPSGNTIYF.

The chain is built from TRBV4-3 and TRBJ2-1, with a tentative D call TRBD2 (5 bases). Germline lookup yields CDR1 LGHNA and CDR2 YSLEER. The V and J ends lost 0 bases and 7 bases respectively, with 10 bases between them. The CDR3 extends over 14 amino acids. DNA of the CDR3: TGCGCCAGCAGCCAAGATCAGAGGAGGAATGAGCAGTTCTTC. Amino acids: CASSQDQRRNEQFF.

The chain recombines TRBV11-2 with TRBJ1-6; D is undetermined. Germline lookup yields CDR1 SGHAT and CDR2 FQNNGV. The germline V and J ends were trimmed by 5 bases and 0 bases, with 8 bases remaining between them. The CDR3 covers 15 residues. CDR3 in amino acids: CASSGGSSYNSPLHF. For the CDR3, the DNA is TGTGCCAGCAGCGGAGGGAGCTCCTATAATTCACCCCTCCACTTT. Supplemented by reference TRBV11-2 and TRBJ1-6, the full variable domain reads EAGVAQSPRYKIIEKRQSVAFWCNPISGHATLYWYQQILGQGPKLLIQFQNNGVVDDSQLPKDRFSAERLKGVDSTLKIQPAKLEDSAVYLCASSGGSSYNSPLHFGNGTRLTVT.

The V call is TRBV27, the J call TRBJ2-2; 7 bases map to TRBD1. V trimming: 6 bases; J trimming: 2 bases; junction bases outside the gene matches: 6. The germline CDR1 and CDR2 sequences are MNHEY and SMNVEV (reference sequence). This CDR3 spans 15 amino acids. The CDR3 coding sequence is TGTGCCAGCAGAACCGGACAGGAAAACACCGGGGAGCTGTTTTTT. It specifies CASRTGQENTGELFF.

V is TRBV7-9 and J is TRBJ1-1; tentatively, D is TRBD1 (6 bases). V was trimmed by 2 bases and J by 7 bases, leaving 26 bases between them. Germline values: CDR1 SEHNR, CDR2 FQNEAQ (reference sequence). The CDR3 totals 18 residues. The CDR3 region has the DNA TGTGCCAGCAGCTTAAGTAAACAGGACAGCGTGGGGCTGGATGAAGCTTTCTTT. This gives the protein CASSLSKQDSVGLDEAFF.

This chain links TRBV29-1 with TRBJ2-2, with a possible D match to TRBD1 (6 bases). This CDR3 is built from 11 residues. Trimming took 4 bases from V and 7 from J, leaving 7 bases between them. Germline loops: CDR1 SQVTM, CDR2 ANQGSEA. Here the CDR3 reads CSVGTVGELFF. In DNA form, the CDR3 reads TGCAGCGTTGGGACAGTCGGGGAGCTGTTTTTT.

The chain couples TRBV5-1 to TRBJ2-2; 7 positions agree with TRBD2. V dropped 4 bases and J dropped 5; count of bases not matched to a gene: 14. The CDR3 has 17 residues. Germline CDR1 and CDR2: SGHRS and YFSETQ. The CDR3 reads CASSRRTAEAGTGELFF. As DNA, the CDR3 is TGCGCCAGCAGCCGCCGGACTGCCGAAGCGGGGACCGGGGAGCTGTTTTTT.

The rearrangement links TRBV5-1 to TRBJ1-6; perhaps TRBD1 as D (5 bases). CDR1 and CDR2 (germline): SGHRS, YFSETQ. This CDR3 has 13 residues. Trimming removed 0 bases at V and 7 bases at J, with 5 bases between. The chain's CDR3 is CASSLEGNSPLHF. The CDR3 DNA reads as TGCGCCAGCAGCTTGGAGGGGAATTCACCCCTCCACTTT.

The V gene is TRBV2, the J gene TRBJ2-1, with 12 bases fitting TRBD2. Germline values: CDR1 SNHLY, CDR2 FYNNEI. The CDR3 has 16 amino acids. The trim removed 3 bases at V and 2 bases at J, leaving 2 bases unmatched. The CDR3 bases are TGTGCCAGCAGTGAGCGACTAGCGGGGGCCTACAATGAGCAGTTCTTC. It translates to CASSERLAGAYNEQFF.

CDR3 sequence (DNA): TGTGCCACCACAGGACTAGCGGGAGTGGATACGCAGTATTTT. Translating gives CATTGLAGVDTQYF. This chain connects TRBV28 to TRBJ2-3; 13 bases are a match to TRBD2. Germline loops: CDR1 MDHEN, CDR2 SYDVKM. V dropped 10 bases and J dropped 6; count of bases not matched to a gene: 7. This CDR3 contains 14 residues. The entire variable domain, with the rest obtained from reference TRBV28 and TRBJ2-3, is as follows: DVKVTQSSRYLVKRTGEKVFLECVQDMDHENMFWYRQDPGLGLRLIYFSYDVKMKEKGDIPEGYSVSREKKERFSLILESASTNQTSMYLCATTGLAGVDTQYFGPGTRLTVL.

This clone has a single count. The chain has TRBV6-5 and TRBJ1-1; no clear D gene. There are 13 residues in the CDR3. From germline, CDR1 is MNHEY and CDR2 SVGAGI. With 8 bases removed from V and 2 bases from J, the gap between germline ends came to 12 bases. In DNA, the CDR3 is TGTGCCAGCTCTCGTGTCTCTAACACTGAAGCTTTCTTT. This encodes CASSRVSNTEAFF.

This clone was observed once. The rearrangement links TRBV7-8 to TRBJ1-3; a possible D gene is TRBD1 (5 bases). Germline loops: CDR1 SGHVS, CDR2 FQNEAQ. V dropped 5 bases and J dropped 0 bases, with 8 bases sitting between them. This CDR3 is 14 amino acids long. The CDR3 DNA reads TGTGCCAGCAGCCAGGACATCTCTGGAAACACCATATATTTT. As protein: CASSQDISGNTIYF. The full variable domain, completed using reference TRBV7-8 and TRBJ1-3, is GAGVSQSPRYKVAKRGQDVALRCDPISGHVSLFWYQQALGQGPEFLTYFQNEAQLDKSGLPSDRFFAERPEGSVSTLKIQRTQQEDSAVYLCASSQDISGNTIYFGEGSWLTVV.

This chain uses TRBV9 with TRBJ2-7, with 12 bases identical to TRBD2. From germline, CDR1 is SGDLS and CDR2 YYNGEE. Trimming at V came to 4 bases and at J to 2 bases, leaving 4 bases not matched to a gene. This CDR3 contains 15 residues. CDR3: CASSSLAGGPYEQYF. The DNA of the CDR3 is TGTGCCAGCAGCAGTCTAGCGGGAGGGCCCTACGAGCAGTACTTC.

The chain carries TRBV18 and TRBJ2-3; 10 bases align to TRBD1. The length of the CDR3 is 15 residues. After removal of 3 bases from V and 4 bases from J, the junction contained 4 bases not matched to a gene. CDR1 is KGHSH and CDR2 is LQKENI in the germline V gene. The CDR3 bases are TGTGCCAGCTCACCTTCCGGGACAGGGGCAGATACGCAGTATTTT. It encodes CASSPSGTGADTQYF.

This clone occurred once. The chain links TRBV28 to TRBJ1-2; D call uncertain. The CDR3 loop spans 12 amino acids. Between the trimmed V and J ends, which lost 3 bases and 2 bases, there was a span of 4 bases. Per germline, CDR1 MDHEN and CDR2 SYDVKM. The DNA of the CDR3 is TGTGCCAGCAGTTTCGGGAACTATGGCTACACCTTC. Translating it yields CASSFGNYGYTF.

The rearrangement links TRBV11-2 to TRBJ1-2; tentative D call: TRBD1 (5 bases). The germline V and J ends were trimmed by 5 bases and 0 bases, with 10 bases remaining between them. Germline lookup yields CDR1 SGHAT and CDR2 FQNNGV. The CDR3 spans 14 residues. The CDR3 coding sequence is TGTGCCAGCAGCATAGGGGCTCCTAACTATGGCTACACCTTC. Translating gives CASSIGAPNYGYTF. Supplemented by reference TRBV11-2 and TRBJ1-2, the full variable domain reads EAGVAQSPRYKIIEKRQSVAFWCNPISGHATLYWYQQILGQGPKLLIQFQNNGVVDDSQLPKDRFSAERLKGVDSTLKIQPAKLEDSAVYLCASSIGAPNYGYTFGSGTRLTVV.